The 8 T cell receptor beta chains given below trace back to one sample, sequenced in a study of regulatory T cells in long-lasting Graves disease. As for time point: persistent/refractory GD, antithyroid drugs over 5 years with positive TRAb. RNA from PBMCs was the source of the TCR library. Construction of TCR beta libraries relied on iRepertoire HTBI primers and on Arm-PCR targeting CDR3 regions. One entry per CDR3 protein, called by TCRdb with MiXCR from the multiplex PCR reads. The table shows 650,000 to 700,000 distinct CDR3 sequences, with about 30% occurring only once. Sequencing was performed on peripheral blood mononuclear cells (PBMCs), taken when the disease was refractory, from a patient treated with antithyroid drugs. The source is a female donor with Graves disease.

At least ten counts were recorded for this clonotype. The chain links TRBV12-3 or TRBV12-4 to TRBJ2-6; no clear D gene. The CDR3 covers 13 residues. V lost 6 bases and J lost 0, with 3 bases in between. CDR3 sequence: CASRSSGANVLTF. The CDR3, as DNA: TGTGCCAGCAGGAGCTCTGGGGCCAACGTCCTGACTTTC.

This clonotype was detected a few times. The gene calls are TRBV11-2 and TRBJ2-5; 12 bases match TRBD2. V shed 3 bases and J 3 bases; nucleotides not matched to a gene: 2. Germline CDR1 is SGHAT and CDR2 is FQNNGV. CDR3 size: 15 residues. CDR3 nucleotide sequence: TGTGCCAGCAGCTTCGGACTAGCGGGAAAAGAGACCCAGTACTTC. Protein: CASSFGLAGKETQYF. Full variable domain (rest looked up from reference TRBV11-2 and TRBJ2-5): EAGVAQSPRYKIIEKRQSVAFWCNPISGHATLYWYQQILGQGPKLLIQFQNNGVVDDSQLPKDRFSAERLKGVDSTLKIQPAKLEDSAVYLCASSFGLAGKETQYFGPGTRLLVL.

The V call is TRBV10-2, the J call TRBJ2-7; possible D gene TRBD2, 6 bases. Germline assignment: CDR1 WSHSY and CDR2 SAAADI. The CDR3 has 16 residues. V lost 2 bases, J lost 0 bases, and 14 bases lay in between. The CDR3 loop is CASSERRASYSYEQYF. DNA for the CDR3: TGCGCCAGCAGTGAGAGGAGGGCTAGCTACTCCTACGAGCAGTACTTC.

Turning to this clonotype: A read error may produce the germline difference seen at one junction end. This chain links TRBV20-1 with TRBJ2-7; D gene uncertain. Germline CDR1 and CDR2: DFQATT and SNEGSKA (reference sequence). There are 13 residues in the CDR3. The CDR3 region is CSATGSSSHEQYF. The CDR3 DNA reads TGCAGTGCTACCGGGTCAAGCTCCCACGAGCAGTACTTC.

In its sample, this clonotype was seen many times. Germline is not matched at one junction end, which may reflect a read error. V usage is TRBV27 and J usage is TRBJ1-6; TRBD1 might be the D (5 bases). Looked up from germline, CDR1 is MNHEY and CDR2 is SMNVEV (reference sequence). The CDR3 is 15 amino acids. Here the CDR3 reads CASRGPRSYNSPLHF. CDR3 sequence (DNA): TGTGCCAGCAGGGGACCAAGGTCCTACAATTCACCCCTCCACTTT.

This clonotype was recorded a few times. The chain recombines TRBV20-1 with TRBJ2-7; D uncertain. The CDR3 length is 11 residues. Germline CDR1 and CDR2: DFQATT and SNEGSKA (reference sequence). V lost 0 bases, J lost 7 bases, and 7 bases lay in between. Here the CDR3 reads CSAREGWEQYF. The CDR3 DNA sequence: TGCAGTGCTAGAGAGGGGTGGGAGCAGTACTTC.

The rearrangement links TRBV20-1 to TRBJ1-2; D gene unclear. Looked up from germline, CDR1 is DFQATT and CDR2 is SNEGSKA (reference sequence). Trimming pared 6 bases from V and 7 bases from J, leaving 6 bases between. The CDR3 sequence is 9 residues long. Written as DNA, the CDR3 is TGCAGTGCCACGGGTGGCTACACCTTC. This codes for CSATGGYTF.

The chain carries TRBV9 and TRBJ1-2; a possible D gene is TRBD1 (5 bases). CDR1 SGDLS and CDR2 YYNGEE come from the germline V gene. V lost 4 bases and J lost 3, with 13 bases in between. The CDR3 consists of 14 residues. The CDR3 DNA reads TGTGCCAGCAGCAAACACCAGGGTGACTATGGCTACACCTTC. Residues: CASSKHQGDYGYTF.